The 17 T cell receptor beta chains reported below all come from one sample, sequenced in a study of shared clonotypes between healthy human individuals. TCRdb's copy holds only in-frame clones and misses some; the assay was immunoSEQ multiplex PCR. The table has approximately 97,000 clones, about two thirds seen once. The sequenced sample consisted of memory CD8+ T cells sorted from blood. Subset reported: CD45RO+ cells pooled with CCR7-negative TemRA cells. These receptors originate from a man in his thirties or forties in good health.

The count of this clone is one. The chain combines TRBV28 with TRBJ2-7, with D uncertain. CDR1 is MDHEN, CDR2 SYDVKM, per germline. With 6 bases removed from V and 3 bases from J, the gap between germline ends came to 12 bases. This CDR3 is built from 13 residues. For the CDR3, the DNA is TGTGCCAGCAGATCCCACCAACTCTACGAGCAGTACTTC. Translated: CASRSHQLYEQYF.

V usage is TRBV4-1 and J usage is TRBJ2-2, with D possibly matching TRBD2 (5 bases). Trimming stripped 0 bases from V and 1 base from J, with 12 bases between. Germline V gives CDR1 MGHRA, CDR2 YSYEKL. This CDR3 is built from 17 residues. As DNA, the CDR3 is TGCGCCAGCAGCCAAGATCAACTAGAAAGGAACACCGGGGAGCTGTTTTTT. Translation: CASSQDQLERNTGELFF.

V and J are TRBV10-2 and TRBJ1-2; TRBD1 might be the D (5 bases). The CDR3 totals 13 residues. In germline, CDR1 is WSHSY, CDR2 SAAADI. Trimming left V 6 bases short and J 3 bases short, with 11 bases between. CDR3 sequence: CASRDGADYGYTF. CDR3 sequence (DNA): TGCGCCAGCAGGGACGGGGCTGACTATGGCTACACCTTC.

CDR3 loop: CASSFVNGLINTGELFF. As DNA, the CDR3 is TGTGCCAGCAGCTTCGTTAATGGACTTATAAACACCGGGGAGCTGTTTTTT. This chain connects TRBV7-8 to TRBJ2-2, with a possible D match to TRBD2 (5 bases). The CDR3 contains 17 residues. Trimming removed 3 bases from V and 2 bases from J, with 16 bases in between. CDR1 is SGHVS and CDR2 is FQNEAQ in the germline V gene.

The CDR3 nucleotides are TGTGCCAGCAGCTTGGGGCAGAACTCCTACGAGCAGTACTTC. This gives the protein CASSLGQNSYEQYF. The chain carries TRBV5-6 and TRBJ2-7; no clear D. V was trimmed by 0 bases and J by 0 bases, leaving 7 bases between them. CDR1 SGHDT and CDR2 YYEEEE come from the germline V gene. The CDR3 has 14 amino acids.

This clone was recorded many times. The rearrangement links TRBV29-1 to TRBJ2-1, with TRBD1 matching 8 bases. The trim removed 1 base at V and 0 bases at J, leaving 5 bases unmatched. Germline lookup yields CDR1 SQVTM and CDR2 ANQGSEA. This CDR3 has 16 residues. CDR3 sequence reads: CSVEGPQGVSYNEQFF. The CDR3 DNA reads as TGCAGCGTTGAAGGTCCACAGGGGGTCTCCTACAATGAGCAGTTCTTC.

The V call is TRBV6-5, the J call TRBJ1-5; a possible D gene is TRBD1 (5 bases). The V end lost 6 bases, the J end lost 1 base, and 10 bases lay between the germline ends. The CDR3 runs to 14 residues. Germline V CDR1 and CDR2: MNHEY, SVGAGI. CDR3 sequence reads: CASSLRDSNQPQHF. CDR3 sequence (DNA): TGTGCCAGCAGCCTCCGGGACAGCAATCAGCCCCAGCATTTT.

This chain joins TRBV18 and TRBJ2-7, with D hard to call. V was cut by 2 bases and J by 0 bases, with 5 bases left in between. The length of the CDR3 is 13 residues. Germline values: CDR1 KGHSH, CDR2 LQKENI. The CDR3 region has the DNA TGTGCCAGCTCACCAGGGCACTCCTACGAGCAGTACTTC. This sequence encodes CASSPGHSYEQYF.

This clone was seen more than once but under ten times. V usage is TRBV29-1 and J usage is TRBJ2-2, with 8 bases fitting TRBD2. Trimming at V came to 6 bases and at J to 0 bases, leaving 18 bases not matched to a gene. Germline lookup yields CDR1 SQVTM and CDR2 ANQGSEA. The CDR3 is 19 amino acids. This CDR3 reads CSVLGMLAGPIANTGELFF. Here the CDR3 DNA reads TGCAGCGTGCTTGGTATGCTAGCGGGTCCTATAGCGAACACCGGGGAGCTGTTTTTT.

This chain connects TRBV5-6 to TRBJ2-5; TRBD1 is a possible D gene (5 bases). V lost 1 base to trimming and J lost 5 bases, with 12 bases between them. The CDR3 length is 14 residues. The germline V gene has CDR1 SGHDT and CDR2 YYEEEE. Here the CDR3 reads CASSLYGQGETQYF. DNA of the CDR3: TGTGCCAGCAGCTTGTATGGTCAGGGTGAGACCCAGTACTTC.

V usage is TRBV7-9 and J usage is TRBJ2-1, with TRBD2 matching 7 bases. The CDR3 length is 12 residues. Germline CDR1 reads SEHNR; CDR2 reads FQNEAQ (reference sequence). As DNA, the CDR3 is TGTGCGTGGCGGGAGCTCTACAATGAGCAGTTCTTC. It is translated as CAWRELYNEQFF.

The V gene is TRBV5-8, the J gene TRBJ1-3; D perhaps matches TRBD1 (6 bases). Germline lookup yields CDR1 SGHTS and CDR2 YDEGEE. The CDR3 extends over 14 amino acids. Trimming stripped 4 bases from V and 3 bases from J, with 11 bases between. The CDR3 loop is CASSIGQFGNTIYF. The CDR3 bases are TGTGCCAGCAGCATAGGACAGTTTGGAAACACCATATATTTT.

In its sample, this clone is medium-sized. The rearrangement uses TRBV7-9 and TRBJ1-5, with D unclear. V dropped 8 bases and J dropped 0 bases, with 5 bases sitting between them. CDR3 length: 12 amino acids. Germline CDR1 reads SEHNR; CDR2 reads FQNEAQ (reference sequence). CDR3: CASADSNQPQHF. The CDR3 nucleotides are TGTGCCAGCGCCGATAGCAATCAGCCCCAGCATTTT.

Written as DNA, the CDR3 is TGTGCCAGCAGTCAACAGGGGGCGGACGAGACCCAGTACTTC. Its translation is CASSQQGADETQYF. J is TRBJ2-5 and V is TRBV27; 9 bases match TRBD1. V was clipped by 5 bases and J by 5 bases; unmatched bases: 6. Germline assignment: CDR1 MNHEY and CDR2 SMNVEV (reference sequence). The CDR3 consists of 14 residues.

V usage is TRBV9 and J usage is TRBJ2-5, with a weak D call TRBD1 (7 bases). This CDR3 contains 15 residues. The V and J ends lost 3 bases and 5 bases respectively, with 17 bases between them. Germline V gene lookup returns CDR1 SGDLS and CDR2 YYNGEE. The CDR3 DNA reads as TGTGCCAGCAGCGAGGAAACAGGGGCGGGGGAGACCCAGTACTTC. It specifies CASSEETGAGETQYF. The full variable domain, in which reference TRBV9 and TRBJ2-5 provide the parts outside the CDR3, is DSGVTQTPKHLITATGQRVTLRCSPRSGDLSVYWYQQSLDQGLQFLIQYYNGEERAKGNILERFSAQQFPDLHSELNLSSLELGDSALYFCASSEETGAGETQYFGPGTRLLVL.

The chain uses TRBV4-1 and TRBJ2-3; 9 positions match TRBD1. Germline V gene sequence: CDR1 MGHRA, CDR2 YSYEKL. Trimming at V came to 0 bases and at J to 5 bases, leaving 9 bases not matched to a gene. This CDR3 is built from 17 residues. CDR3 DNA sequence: TGCGCCAGCAGCCAAGATATTGGGGGACAGGGAAAAGATACGCAGTATTTT. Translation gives CASSQDIGGQGKDTQYF.

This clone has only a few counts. The CDR3: CASSLASGLDTQYF. CDR3 coding DNA: TGTGCCAGCAGCTTAGCGAGCGGCTTGGATACGCAGTATTTT. The rearrangement joins TRBV7-6 to TRBJ2-3, with D possibly TRBD2 on 5 matching bases. Trimming removed 0 bases at V and 6 bases at J, with 10 bases between. Germline CDR1 is SGHVS and CDR2 is FNYEAQ. The CDR3 is 14 residues long.